Listed below are T cell receptor beta chains from one sample, sequenced in a study of blood T cell repertoires in COVID-19. This table comes from immunoSEQ multiplex PCR, and its TCRdb copy is limited to in-frame clones, with some not included. Of approximately 300,000 clones listed, about 90% are singletons. Sequencing input: PBMCs or T cells enriched from blood (not recorded which). The receptors shown here come from a woman aged 25-40 years who had recovered from COVID-19. The CDR3 runs from the conserved cysteine through the conserved F or W. D genes are given only for firm matches. The size entry is marked missing in some rows and otherwise reads once, few, many or a size class.

J gene | V gene | clone size | D gene | CDR3 DNA | CDR3 protein
TRBJ1-2 | TRBV23-1 | - | - | TGCGCCAGCAGTCAATCGCGGAGGCATGGCTACACCTTC | CASSQSRRHGYTF
TRBJ2-5 | TRBV19 | - | TRBD2 | TGTGCCAGTAGTCAATCCGGGACTAGCGGTCCCGGGGCCCAGTACTTC | CASSQSGTSGPGAQYF
TRBJ1-6 | TRBV7-9 | - | TRBD1 | TGTGCCAGCAGCTTAGTTGACAGGGGATCCCCTCTCCACTTT | CASSLVDRGSPLHF
TRBJ2-2 | TRBV15 | - | TRBD1 | TGTGCCACCAGCAGAGCCGGGACAGGGGTTACCGGGGAGCTGTTTTTT | CATSRAGTGVTGELFF
TRBJ2-1 | TRBV4-2 | once | TRBD1 | TGTGCCAGCAGCTTGACGACAGGGGCAAGGTACAATGAGCAGTTCTTC | CASSLTTGARYNEQFF
TRBJ1-3 | TRBV7-8 | - | - | TGTGCCAGCAGCTCATCACTCCTCAGGGACTCTGGAAACACCATATATTTT | CASSSSLLRDSGNTIYF
TRBJ1-2 | TRBV9 | - | - | TGTGCCAGCAGCCCAGCCGACAGTCGGGGCTACACCTTC | CASSPADSRGYTF
TRBJ1-6 | TRBV7-9 | - | - | TGTGCCAGCAGCCGAGGGGGTAATTCACCCCTCCACTTT | CASSRGGNSPLHF
TRBJ2-4 | TRBV18 | - | - | TGTGCCAGCTCACCAGCGGTCCTAGCAACAGCCAAAAACATTCAGTACTTC | CASSPAVLATAKNIQYF
TRBJ2-1 | TRBV5-1 | - | TRBD1 | TGCGCCAGCAGCATCGGACAGGGAGGAAGGCAGTTCTTC | CASSIGQGGRQFF
TRBJ2-5 | TRBV19 | - | - | TGTGCCAGTAGTCCTTATTCCAGGGTCGAGACCCAGTACTTC | CASSPYSRVETQYF
TRBJ2-7 | TRBV28 | few | - | TGTGCCAGCAGTTCCCCCGGGGGGCACTCCTACGAGCAGTACTTC | CASSSPGGHSYEQYF
TRBJ1-4 | TRBV24-1 | - | TRBD1 | TGTGCCACCCGCTACCCGGGACAGGGTAACGAAAAACTGTTTTTT | CATRYPGQGNEKLFF
TRBJ2-7 | TRBV7-2 | - | TRBD2 | TGTGCCAGCAGCTTAGACGGCGGGGGGGACGAGCAGTACTTC | CASSLDGGGDEQYF
TRBJ2-5 | TRBV7-3 | once | TRBD2 | TGTGCCAGCAGCCCCGGACTAGCGGGGGGGGAGACCCAGTACTTC | CASSPGLAGGETQYF
TRBJ2-3 | TRBV7-3 | - | - | TGTGCCAGCAGCTTAACGTACGAGGCCGGGAGTATGGCAGATACGCAGTATTTT | CASSLTYEAGSMADTQYF
TRBJ2-3 | TRBV4-3 | once | TRBD2 | TGCGCCAGCAGCCAAGGGGGTGTCGGGGGGGCAACGGCAGATACGCAGTATTTT | CASSQGGVGGATADTQYF
TRBJ1-5 | TRBV6-5 | - | TRBD1 | TGTGCCACCAGGACAGGGTGGGGTCAGCCCCAGCATTTT | CATRTGWGQPQHF
TRBJ1-1 | TRBV5-1 | - | - | TGCGCCAGCAGCTTTTTAGGGGGACCCAAAGGCGCTGAAGCTTTCTTT | CASSFLGGPKGAEAFF
TRBJ2-2 | TRBV5-1 | - | - | TGCGCCAGCAGCTTGTCCCCTAGCGCGAACACCGGGGAGCTGTTTTTT | CASSLSPSANTGELFF
TRBJ2-5 | TRBV5-1 | - | - | TGCGCCAGCAGCTTGTCTGAGGTATGGGAGACCCAGTACTTC | CASSLSEVWETQYF
TRBJ2-7 | TRBV4-1 | - | - | TGCGCCAGCAGCCAAGGGTCGAGCTCCTACGAGCAGTACTTC | CASSQGSSSYEQYF
TRBJ1-1 | TRBV29-1 | - | TRBD1 | TGCAGCGCCGAGACAGGGTTCTGGAACACTGAAGCTTTCTTT | CSAETGFWNTEAFF
TRBJ1-1 | TRBV5-1 | once | - | TGCGCCAGCAGCCCCGAGACGGGTGAAGCTTTCTTT | CASSPETGEAFF
TRBJ2-1 | TRBV6-1 | - | - | TGTGCCAGCAGTGAGGCGAGGAATGAGCAGTTCTTC | CASSEARNEQFF
TRBJ1-1 | TRBV5-1 | once | TRBD1 | TGCGCCAGCAGCTTGGTAACAGGGGCGAACACTGAAGCTTTCTTT | CASSLVTGANTEAFF
TRBJ1-1 | TRBV19 | - | - | TGTGCCAGTAGTTCGGGGACTCTCGTGGGGCTAACTGAAGCTTTCTTT | CASSSGTLVGLTEAFF
TRBJ1-4 | TRBV30 | - | - | TGTGCCGTGTCGACCGGGCCAGGGAAACTGTTTTTT | CAVSTGPGKLFF
TRBJ2-7 | TRBV2 | - | - | TGTGCCAGCAGTGGGGACTTGCAGTCCTCCTACGAGCAGTACTTC | CASSGDLQSSYEQYF
TRBJ1-1 | TRBV14 | once | - | TGTGCCAGCAGCCTCGGGGGGCGGACTGAAGCTTTCTTT | CASSLGGRTEAFF
TRBJ1-1 | TRBV2 | once | TRBD1 | TGTGCCAGTACTAGGGACAGGGGGCGCGTCTTT | CASTRDRGRVF
TRBJ1-2 | TRBV7-6 | - | - | TGTGCCAGCAGTCAAAACAGGAACTATGGCTACACCTTC | CASSQNRNYGYTF
TRBJ1-1 | TRBV7-9 | - | - | TGTGCCAGCAGACAATCGGGCACTGAAGCTTTCTTT | CASRQSGTEAFF
TRBJ1-5 | TRBV30 | - | TRBD1 | TGTGCCTGGAGTACTGGACAGGGTGGTCAGCCCCAGCATTTT | CAWSTGQGGQPQHF
TRBJ2-7 | TRBV7-8 | - | TRBD1 | TGTGCCAGCAGCCACAGGGGGTCCTACGAGCAGTACTTC | CASSHRGSYEQYF
TRBJ2-2 | TRBV24-1 | - | - | TGTGCCACCAGTGCGGGGGTGGGACGGAACACCGGGGAGCTGTTTTTT | CATSAGVGRNTGELFF
TRBJ2-2 | TRBV12-5 | few | - | TGTGCTAGTGGTTTGAACAGCGGGGAGCTGTTTTTT | CASGLNSGELFF
TRBJ2-7 | TRBV4-1 | - | - | TGCGCCAGCAGCCAAGGATCAGGCTACGAGCAGTACTTC | CASSQGSGYEQYF
TRBJ2-3 | TRBV11-2 | few | TRBD2 | TGTGCCAGCAGCTTAGACCCAGCGGGGGAGTTCCAAGATACGCAGTATTTT | CASSLDPAGEFQDTQYF
TRBJ1-3 | TRBV9 | once | TRBD1 | TGTGCCAGCAGCGTAGAGGGACAGGGGTACTCTGGAAACACCATATATTTT | CASSVEGQGYSGNTIYF
TRBJ1-5 | TRBV2 | - | - | TGTGCCAGCAGTGATGGAGGGGGGGGGCCCCAGCATTTT | CASSDGGGGPQHF
TRBJ1-2 | TRBV27 | - | TRBD1 | TGTGCCAGCAGTCACGGACAGGGACGCGGCTATGGCTACACCTTC | CASSHGQGRGYGYTF
TRBJ2-7 | TRBV7-2 | - | - | TGTGCCAGCAGCTTAAGTGGGACTGTCCCTGACGAGCAGTACTTC | CASSLSGTVPDEQYF
TRBJ1-1 | TRBV5-1 | - | TRBD1 | TGCGCCAGCACAAAAGAGGGGGCTGGCACTGAAGCTTTCTTT | CASTKEGAGTEAFF
TRBJ2-5 | TRBV6-5 | - | - | TGTGCCAGCAGTTACGAACAGTTGTGGAAGACCCAGTACTTC | CASSYEQLWKTQYF
TRBJ2-2 | TRBV27 | once | - | TGTGCCAGCAGTTGGGCTACCGGGGAGCTGTTTTTT | CASSWATGELFF
TRBJ1-3 | TRBV6-5 | - | - | TGTGCCAGTGCCCCCCTCACCAGCTCTGGAAACACCATATATTTT | CASAPLTSSGNTIYF
TRBJ1-2 | TRBV6-5 | - | - | TGTGCCAGCAGTTCCGGACTTCTCTATGGCTACACCTTC | CASSSGLLYGYTF
TRBJ1-6 | TRBV6-5 | - | - | TGTGCCAGCAGGGCGACACAGGGAACTAATTCACCCCTCCACTTT | CASRATQGTNSPLHF
TRBJ1-6 | TRBV5-1 | - | TRBD1 | TGCGCCAGCAGCTTGGGTCAGGGGGTGGTTTCACCCCTCCACTTT | CASSLGQGVVSPLHF
TRBJ2-7 | TRBV4-1 | few | TRBD2 | TGCGCCAGCAGCCAAGAGAGCGGGGGGGCCTACGAGCAGTACTTC | CASSQESGGAYEQYF